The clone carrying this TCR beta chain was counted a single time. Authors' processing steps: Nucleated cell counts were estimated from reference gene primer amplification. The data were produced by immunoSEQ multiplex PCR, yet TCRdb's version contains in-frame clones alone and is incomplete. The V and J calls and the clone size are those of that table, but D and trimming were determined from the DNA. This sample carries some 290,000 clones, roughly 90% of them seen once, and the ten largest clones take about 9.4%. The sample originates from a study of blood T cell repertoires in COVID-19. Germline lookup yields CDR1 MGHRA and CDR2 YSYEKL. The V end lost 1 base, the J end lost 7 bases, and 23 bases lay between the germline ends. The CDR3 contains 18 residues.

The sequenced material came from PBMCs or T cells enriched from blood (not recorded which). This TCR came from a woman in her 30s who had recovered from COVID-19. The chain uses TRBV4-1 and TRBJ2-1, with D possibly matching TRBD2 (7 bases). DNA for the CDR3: TGCGCCAGCAGCCAAGGAGTGTTGAGGCGGGAGAGGGGGAATGAGCAGTTCTTC. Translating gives CASSQGVLRRERGNEQFF.